The 5 T cell receptor beta chains reported below all come from one sample, sequenced in a study of response to subunit inactivated influenza vaccine. TCRdb independently ran MiXCR on the RT-PCR reads; one entry per CDR3 protein. The repertoire holds 650,000 or so distinct CDR3 sequences, 14% seen once, with about 7.4% in the top ten. The material was PBMCs from blood, obtained 14 to 15 days before vaccination. The receptors come from a man in his fifties or sixties who received an inactivated influenza vaccine.

The chain has TRBV29-1 and TRBJ2-5; D call uncertain. The length of the CDR3 is 13 residues. CDR1 is SQVTM, CDR2 ANQGSEA, per germline. Trimming cost V 2 bases and J 4 bases, with 11 bases left between them. The CDR3 loop reads CSVESWSLETQYF. The CDR3 region has the DNA TGCAGCGTTGAATCTTGGAGTTTAGAGACCCAGTACTTC.

This clonotype was observed a handful of times. The rearrangement joins TRBV29-1 to TRBJ1-2; 10 positions agree with TRBD1. The CDR3 is 15 residues long. CDR1 is SQVTM, CDR2 ANQGSEA, per germline. V lost 5 bases and J lost 6; bases outside the gene matches: 12. CDR3 sequence reads: CSVFRQGAPSNGYTF. CDR3 in DNA: TGCAGCGTTTTCAGACAGGGGGCGCCGTCGAATGGCTACACCTTC.

This clonotype was observed a handful of times. This chain joins TRBV7-2 and TRBJ2-1; 11 bases are a match to TRBD2. Germline V lookup: CDR1 SGHTA, CDR2 FQGNSA. V was clipped by 6 bases and J by 3 bases; unmatched bases: 4. The CDR3 consists of 15 residues. The CDR3 nucleotides read TGTGCCAGCAGTACTGGACTAGCGGGCTACAATGAGCAGTTCTTC. Its protein product is CASSTGLAGYNEQFF.

There are many counts of this clonotype. The chain is built from TRBV24-1 and TRBJ1-2; unclear D gene. Germline V lookup: CDR1 KGHDR, CDR2 SFDVKD. The CDR3 loop spans 13 amino acids. The V gene lost 3 bases and the J gene lost 6 bases, with 10 bases spanning the gap. In nucleotides, the CDR3 is TGTGCCACCAGTGATCTCACATACAATGGCTACACCTTC. It translates to CATSDLTYNGYTF.

The chain has TRBV20-1 and TRBJ2-7; 7 bases fit TRBD2. V trimming: 0 bases; J trimming: 3 bases; junction bases outside the gene matches: 8. The CDR3 is made up of 15 amino acids. Germline CDR1 reads DFQATT; CDR2 reads SNEGSKA (reference sequence). CDR3: CSARDLRTSVYEQYF. The CDR3, as DNA: TGCAGTGCTAGAGATCTGAGGACTAGTGTCTACGAGCAGTACTTC.